This T cell receptor beta chain was found in a study of blood T cell repertoires in COVID-19. The CDR3 covers 16 residues. Germline V gene sequence: CDR1 MNHEY, CDR2 SMNVEV (reference sequence). V was clipped by 0 bases and J by 10 bases, with 21 bases between them. Two consecutive negative NP/OP PCR tests, clearance, or resolved symptoms defined Cohort 3 recovery. Authors' methods: Reference gene primer amplification in the assay estimated nucleated cell counts. The method was immunoSEQ multiplex PCR; TCRdb's version includes in-frame clones alone and lacks a portion of them. V and J calls and clone size are copied from that table; D and trimming were computed from the DNA. This sample yields about 150,000 clones, of which roughly 90% are seen a single time; 7% to 8% belongs to the top ten.

The receptor's source is a woman aged 45 to 65 who had recovered from COVID-19. This chain uses TRBV27 with TRBJ1-1; TRBD1 is a possible D gene (6 bases). Sequencing was performed on PBMCs or T cells enriched from blood (not recorded which). CDR3 DNA: TGTGCCAGCAGTTTATCACTCGACAGGTTGGCGGTGAGAGCTTTCTTT. Translated, it gives CASSLSLDRLAVRAFF.